This TCR beta chain is from a study of shared clonotypes between healthy human individuals. In the study overall: The plates for each donor numbered three CD4 naive, three CD4 memory, two CD8 naive and one CD8 memory.

Profiling relied on immunoSEQ multiplex PCR, and the TCRdb table lists in-frame clones only, not all of them. This sample has 2 million to 2.5 million clones, with roughly 90% found just once. In germline, CDR1 is MDHEN, CDR2 SYDVKM. The CDR3 runs to 13 residues. The ends were cut back, 3 bases at V and 0 bases at J, with 5 bases in the middle. The sample consisted of naive CD4+ T cells from PBMCs. Subset described: CD45RA+ positively selected. The receptor was derived from a man between 18 and 35 years old in good health. Some clones in this sample may be carry-over from other donors' samples. J is TRBJ1-2 and V is TRBV28; D uncertain. The CDR3 protein is CASSFATNYGYTF. Here the CDR3 DNA reads TGTGCCAGCAGTTTCGCCACTAACTATGGCTACACCTTC.